Listed here are 28 T cell receptor beta chains from one sample, sequenced in a study of blood T cell repertoires in COVID-19. Assay: immunoSEQ multiplex PCR; the TCRdb copy retains only in-frame clones and omits some. The sample records about 70,000 clones, about 85% being singletons. The sample was peripheral blood. The receptors stem from a man older than 75 with acute or convalescent COVID-19.

The genes are TRBV6-2 or TRBV6-3 and TRBJ2-5, with 15 bases matching TRBD2. This CDR3 comprises 16 residues. Germline V CDR1 and CDR2: MNHEY, SVGEGT. V was pared by 4 bases and J by 5 bases, with 5 bases of the junction left unmatched. DNA for the CDR3: TGTGCCAGCAGTTCTTACGGGACTAGCGGGAGGGAGACCCAGTACTTC. This codes for CASSSYGTSGRETQYF.

The chain recombines TRBV10-1 with TRBJ2-3, with 8 bases matching TRBD2. The junction had 8 bases not matched to a gene; V was cut back by 4 bases and J by 8 bases. This CDR3 spans 14 amino acids. The V gene's germline CDR1 is WNHNN and CDR2 SYGVQD (reference sequence). CDR3 DNA: TGCGCCAGCAGTGGTAGCGGGGCAGATGGTACGCAGTATTTT. Translating gives CASSGSGADGTQYF.

The CDR3 DNA follows: TGTGCCAGCAGTGGGGACAGCAACCAGCAGCAGTATTTT. Translation: CASSGDSNQQQYF. This chain links TRBV2 with TRBJ2-3; 7 positions agree with TRBD1. Germline CDR1 is SNHLY and CDR2 is FYNNEI. The trim removed 4 bases at V and 11 bases at J, leaving 9 bases unmatched. This CDR3 is built from 13 residues.

The CDR3 spells CASSPGTGATNEQFF. In DNA form, the CDR3 reads TGTGCCAGCAGTCCCGGGACAGGGGCTACCAATGAGCAGTTCTTC. The genes are TRBV6-5 and TRBJ2-1; the match to TRBD1 covers 10 bases. The germline gives CDR1 MNHEY, CDR2 SVGAGI. V dropped 5 bases and J dropped 6; count of bases not matched to a gene: 7. The CDR3 totals 15 residues.

Of note for this clone: Germline is not matched at one junction end, which may reflect a read error. This sequence joins TRBV6-6 and TRBJ1-4, with D possibly matching TRBD1 (6 bases). Germline CDR1 is MNHNY and CDR2 is SVGAGI (reference sequence). There are 13 residues in the CDR3. The CDR3 sequence: CASSYSRGTLGAF. CDR3 sequence (DNA): TGTGCCAGCAGTTACTCGAGAGGAACATTGGGGGCTTTT.

The chain carries TRBV18 and TRBJ1-1, with D unclear. Germline assignment: CDR1 KGHSH and CDR2 LQKENI. Trimming left V 1 base short and J 5 bases short, with 8 bases between. This CDR3 has 13 amino acids. CDR3 sequence reads: CASSPLRTTEAFF. As DNA, the CDR3 is TGTGCCAGCTCACCACTAAGGACTACTGAAGCTTTCTTT.

The chain is built from TRBV5-5 and TRBJ2-1; 10 nucleotides align to TRBD2. Trimming removed 4 bases from V and 1 base from J; junction bases left unmatched: 5. This CDR3 is built from 16 residues. Germline loops: CDR1 SGHKS, CDR2 YYEKEE (reference sequence). The CDR3 coding sequence is TGTGCCAGCAGCCCCGGGACTAGCGTTTCCTACAATGAGCAGTTCTTC. Protein product: CASSPGTSVSYNEQFF.

The rearrangement uses TRBV7-2 and TRBJ1-6; possibly TRBD1 for D (6 bases). Germline CDR1 reads SGHTA; CDR2 reads FQGNSA. The V end lost 9 bases, the J end lost 7 bases, and 10 bases lay between the germline ends. The CDR3 spans 12 residues. The chain's CDR3 is CASYTGNSPLHF. CDR3 nucleotide sequence: TGTGCCAGTTATACAGGGAATTCACCCCTCCACTTT. Using reference TRBV7-2 and TRBJ1-6 for the parts outside the CDR3, the full variable domain is GAGVSQSPSNKVTEKGKDVELRCDPISGHTALYWYRQSLGQGLEFLIYFQGNSAPDKSGLPSDRFSAERTGGSVSTLTIQRTQQEDSAVYLCASYTGNSPLHFGNGTRLTVT.

J is TRBJ2-2 and V is TRBV24-1, with D maybe TRBD2 (6 bases). V gave up 1 base and J gave up 6 bases, with 11 bases separating them. The CDR3 spans 15 residues. Germline CDR1 and CDR2: KGHDR and SFDVKD. This CDR3 reads CATSDFSPGAGELFF. For the CDR3, the DNA is TGTGCCACCAGTGATTTCAGTCCGGGGGCCGGGGAGCTGTTTTTT.

This chain uses TRBV6-6 with TRBJ2-7; 8 nucleotides agree with TRBD1. The CDR3 is 16 residues long. With 4 bases clipped from V and 7 bases from J, the junction kept 15 bases outside the gene matches. CDR1 and CDR2 (germline): MNHNY, SVGAGI (reference sequence). The DNA for the CDR3 is TGTGCCAGCAGTTCCACCGACAGGGGACCGTCTGTTGAGCAGTACTTC. Encoded protein: CASSSTDRGPSVEQYF.

V and J are TRBV7-8 and TRBJ2-7; 7 bases fit TRBD2. This CDR3 contains 14 residues. J lost 1 base, V lost 5 bases, and 5 bases had no gene match. Germline CDR1 reads SGHVS; CDR2 reads FQNEAQ. The CDR3 here is CASSVRGESYEQYF. The CDR3 region has the DNA TGTGCCAGCAGCGTACGGGGGGAATCCTACGAGCAGTACTTC.

The chain joins TRBV5-1 to TRBJ1-4; D is ambiguous. The CDR3 extends over 14 amino acids. Germline CDR1 and CDR2: SGHRS and YFSETQ. V was clipped by 6 bases and J by 10 bases, with 19 bases between them. The CDR3, as DNA: TGCGCCAGCACCGATAGTTCGATGCGTGGAAAACTGTTTTTT. Its protein is CASTDSSMRGKLFF. Complete variable domain (other parts from reference TRBV5-1 and TRBJ1-4): KAGVTQTPRYLIKTRGQQVTLSCSPISGHRSVSWYQQTPGQGLQFLFEYFSETQRNKGNFPGRFSGRQFSNSRSEMNVSTLELGDSALYLCASTDSSMRGKLFFGSGTQLSVL.

The chain recombines TRBV19 with TRBJ1-5; 8 nucleotides agree with TRBD1. Germline trimming cut 6 bases from V and 6 bases from J; bases unmatched to any gene: 13. Per germline, CDR1 LNHDA and CDR2 SQIVND (reference sequence). This CDR3 is built from 16 residues. The CDR3 spells CASRTTGGNVGQPQHF. The CDR3 DNA reads TGTGCCAGTAGGACTACAGGGGGTAACGTTGGTCAGCCCCAGCATTTT.

This clone was seen more than once but under ten times. The chain recombines TRBV7-2 with TRBJ1-1; D not certain. The germline CDR1 and CDR2 sequences are SGHTA and FQGNSA. Trimming removed 3 bases from V and 1 base from J, with 3 bases in between. The CDR3 runs 12 residues. The CDR3 sequence: CASSFSNTEAFF. CDR3 DNA: TGTGCCAGCAGCTTCTCGAACACTGAAGCTTTCTTT.

The V gene is TRBV19, the J gene TRBJ1-4; tentatively, D is TRBD1 (6 bases). V lost 5 bases, J lost 7 bases, and 14 bases lay in between. The germline gives CDR1 LNHDA, CDR2 SQIVND (reference sequence). The CDR3 runs 14 residues. For the CDR3, the DNA is TGTGCCAGTAGTCCCTCGGGGGGCGGTGAAAAACTGTTTTTT. It codes for CASSPSGGGEKLFF.

The chain employs TRBV19 and TRBJ1-6; TRBD1 might be the D (5 bases). The CDR3 has 13 amino acids. V was pared by 6 bases and J by 9 bases, with 12 bases between. Germline V gives CDR1 LNHDA, CDR2 SQIVND (reference sequence). The CDR3 is CASSPGNGSPLHF. The CDR3 DNA sequence: TGTGCCAGTAGCCCAGGGAACGGTTCACCCCTCCACTTT.

The chain links TRBV6-6 to TRBJ1-2; a weak D match, TRBD1 (5 bases). The CDR3 runs to 14 residues. Germline CDR1 and CDR2: MNHNY and SVGAGI (reference sequence). The V and J ends lost 5 bases and 0 bases respectively, with 10 bases between them. The CDR3 here is CASSRQYSNYGYTF. DNA for the CDR3: TGTGCCAGCAGTAGACAGTACTCTAACTATGGCTACACCTTC.

The rearrangement links TRBV19 to TRBJ2-2, with TRBD2 matching 11 bases. Trimming removed 6 bases from V and 7 bases from J; junction bases left unmatched: 10. The CDR3 is 16 amino acids. In germline, CDR1 is LNHDA, CDR2 SQIVND (reference sequence). CDR3 DNA sequence: TGTGCCAGTAGACTAGCGGGAGATGTTTCTATCGGGGAGCTGTTTTTT. Translating it yields CASRLAGDVSIGELFF. The complete variable domain, with remaining parts taken from reference TRBV19 and TRBJ2-2, reads DGGITQSPKYLFRKEGQNVTLSCEQNLNHDAMYWYRQDPGQGLRLIYYSQIVNDFQKGDIAEGYSVSREKKESFPLTVTSAQKNPTAFYLCASRLAGDVSIGELFFGEGSRLTVL.

The rearrangement uses TRBV30 and TRBJ2-7; TRBD2 matches at 9 bases. In germline, CDR1 is GTSNPN, CDR2 SVGIG (reference sequence). This CDR3 spans 13 amino acids. Germline trimming cut 3 bases from V and 3 bases from J; bases unmatched to any gene: 3. CDR3 sequence reads: CAWRASGIYEQYF. CDR3 bases: TGTGCCTGGAGAGCTAGCGGGATCTACGAGCAGTACTTC.

This sequence joins TRBV3-1 (or the pseudogene TRBV3-2) and TRBJ2-7; D might be TRBD2 (6 bases). CDR1 is LGHDT and CDR2 is YNNKEL in the germline V gene (reference sequence). Trimming removed 1 base from V and 7 bases from J, with 14 bases in between. The CDR3 is 14 amino acids. CDR3 sequence reads: CASSQGQGLGEQYF. As DNA, the CDR3 is TGTGCCAGCAGCCAAGGGCAGGGACTTGGGGAGCAGTACTTC.

The chain carries TRBV27 and TRBJ2-2, with 8 positions matching TRBD1. Trimming cost V 6 bases and J 3 bases; bases outside gene matches: 6. The CDR3 totals 15 residues. CDR1 is MNHEY and CDR2 is SMNVEV in the germline V gene (reference sequence). The CDR3 loop reads CASSDRGLDTGELFF. DNA for the CDR3: TGTGCCAGCAGCGACAGGGGTTTGGACACCGGGGAGCTGTTTTTT.

The chain combines TRBV19 with TRBJ2-1; TRBD2 aligns across 11 bases. The germline CDR1 and CDR2 sequences are LNHDA and SQIVND (reference sequence). The CDR3 spans 17 residues. With V trimmed by 6 bases and J by 0 bases, 7 bases remained unmatched. DNA for the CDR3: TGTGCCAGTAGCCCACTAGCGGGAGCTGGCTCCTACAATGAGCAGTTCTTC. Protein product: CASSPLAGAGSYNEQFF.

This chain links TRBV2 with TRBJ1-4; 7 bases are a match to TRBD1. Trimming took 6 bases from V and 3 from J; bases not matched to a gene: 10. The CDR3 is 16 residues long. CDR1 and CDR2 (germline): SNHLY, FYNNEI. The CDR3 region has the DNA TGTGCCAGCAGGATCAACAGGGGAACGGCTAATGAAAAACTGTTTTTT. It yields the protein CASRINRGTANEKLFF.

This clone appeared a single time. The genes are TRBV5-4 and TRBJ2-1; 9 bases match TRBD2. Germline loops: CDR1 SGHNT, CDR2 YYREEE (reference sequence). Trimming cost V 0 bases and J 2 bases; bases outside gene matches: 3. The CDR3 sequence is 16 residues long. The chain's CDR3 is CASSLASGKAYNEQFF. CDR3 nucleotides: TGTGCCAGCAGCTTGGCTAGCGGGAAAGCCTACAATGAGCAGTTCTTC.

The V call is TRBV5-4, the J call TRBJ2-3; maybe TRBD2 (5 bases). Trimming cost V 2 bases and J 7 bases, with 11 bases left between them. The CDR3 extends over 13 amino acids. The germline V gene encodes CDR1 SGHNT and CDR2 YYREEE (reference sequence). CDR3 sequence: CASSLSPGNTQYF. For the CDR3, the DNA is TGTGCCAGCAGCTTATCTCCGGGGAATACGCAGTATTTT.

The chain carries TRBV19 and TRBJ1-1; the D is unclear. The germline V and J ends were trimmed by 2 bases and 1 base, with 5 bases remaining between them. Germline V gene data show CDR1 as LNHDA and CDR2 as SQIVND (reference sequence). The CDR3 consists of 13 residues. CDR3 nucleotide sequence: TGTGCCAGTAGTATAAGCTCGAACACTGAAGCTTTCTTT. Residues: CASSISSNTEAFF.

This chain connects TRBV27 to TRBJ2-1, with TRBD2 matching 7 bases. The V segment lost 5 bases and the J segment 7 bases; nucleotides outside the gene matches: 8. Per germline, CDR1 MNHEY and CDR2 SMNVEV (reference sequence). The CDR3 loop spans 14 amino acids. CDR3 amino acids: CASSPGLSTNEQFF. As DNA, the CDR3 is TGTGCCAGCAGTCCGGGACTATCAACTAATGAGCAGTTCTTC.

The chain has TRBV2 and TRBJ2-1; D is possibly TRBD2 (6 bases). V was clipped by 7 bases and J by 10 bases, with 14 bases between them. Germline V gene data show CDR1 as SNHLY and CDR2 as FYNNEI. The CDR3 runs 12 residues. The CDR3 sequence: CASKEGAGEQFF. The CDR3 DNA sequence: TGTGCCAGCAAGGAGGGAGCTGGAGAGCAGTTCTTC.